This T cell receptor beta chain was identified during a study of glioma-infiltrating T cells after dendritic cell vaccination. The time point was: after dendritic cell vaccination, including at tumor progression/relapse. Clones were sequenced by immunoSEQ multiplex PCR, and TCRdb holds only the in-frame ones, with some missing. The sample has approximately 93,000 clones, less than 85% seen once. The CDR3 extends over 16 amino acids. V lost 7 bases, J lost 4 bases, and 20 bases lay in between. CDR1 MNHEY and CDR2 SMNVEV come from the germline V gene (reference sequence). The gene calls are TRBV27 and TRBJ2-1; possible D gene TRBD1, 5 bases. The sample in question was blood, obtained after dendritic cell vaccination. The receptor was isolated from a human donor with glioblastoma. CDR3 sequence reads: CASTPTGSPIYNEQFF. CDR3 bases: TGTGCCAGCACCCCCACAGGTTCCCCCATTTACAATGAGCAGTTCTTC.